This TCR beta chain was sequenced for a study of response to subunit inactivated influenza vaccine (dated by TCRdb to between 2018 and 2020). In the study overall: To follow how T cells responded to a trivalent subunit inactivated influenza vaccine, the researchers relied on deep quantitative profiling of the T cell receptor repertoire.

On the study overall, not on this receptor specifically: The authors suggested that each seasonal influenza vaccination may recruit only a limited number of new T cells.

The receptor library was made with RT-PCR. Instrument used: Illumina HiSeq 2500. The public reads were quality trimmed at Q25 with fastp and then assembled into clones with MiXCR by TCRdb, keeping productive beta chains. Rows matching on CDR3 protein sequence are summarized as one entry with the most common DNA and genes. The sample table shows over 400,000 distinct CDR3 sequences, and around 13% are seen once. The top ten clones comprise about 12% of the sample. The intended sense of this specimen's time point label: approximately 45 days after influenza vaccine administration. This clonotype came up a few times. The antigen this receptor binds is unknown. Base qualities were left out, and no much larger clone turns up one base away. At the junction V is shortened by 0 bases and J by 4 bases, with 21 bases in between. From a lookup of the germline V gene, CDR1 and CDR2 are MGHRA and YSYEKL. The CDR3 runs 19 residues from the cysteine to the phenylalanine. The kept DNA is CDR3 alone, 57 bases in frame from the first base.

The sample consisted of PBMCs from blood, taken roughly 47 days after vaccination. The sequence is built from TRBV4-1 and TRBJ2-2; the D gene assignment is perhaps TRBD1 or TRBD2, with each matching 6 bases. The TCR sequence derives from a man over 45 who received an inactivated influenza vaccine. Donor details come from another sample of the same person, matched by shared clones. The DNA reads TGCGCCAGCAGCCAAGATGTGTTGTATTTCGGGGGCTCCACCGGGGAGCTGTTTTTT. Protein translation: CASSQDVLYFGGSTGELFF.